This T cell receptor (beta chain) emerged from a study of control samples from healthy donors and cancer patients. V was pared by 6 bases and J by 2 bases, with 8 bases of the junction left unmatched. CDR1 is WSHSY, CDR2 SAAADI, per germline. This CDR3 is 15 amino acids long. Profiled with immunoSEQ multiplex PCR; TCRdb holds only in-frame clones, not every one. The sample yields more than 140,000 clones, approximately 94% seen once. V gene TRBV10-2 combines with J gene TRBJ2-3, with 7 positions matching TRBD1. This TCR was recovered from a man in his forties in good health. The sample comprised blood. CDR3 nucleotide sequence: TGCGCCAGCAGGACAGGGAATAGTTTCACAGATACGCAGTATTTT. Encoded protein: CASRTGNSFTDTQYF.